Given below is one T cell receptor beta chain in context. No antigen is known for it. The PCR was carried out with 60 Vbeta primers and 13 Jbeta primers. Only in-frame clones appear in the TCRdb table, and some are missing; sequencing was by immunoSEQ multiplex PCR. The data show approximately 100,000 clones, with 60% to 80% seen just once and 2.8% held by the top ten. This sample is part of a study of cytomegalovirus exposure and HLA in healthy donors. Germline CDR1 and CDR2: MNHEY and SMNVEV (reference sequence). The CDR3 runs to 13 residues. The V and J ends lost 3 bases and 8 bases respectively, with 13 bases between them. Notes on the study in general: Per a later analysis, HLA-associated TCR beta chains showed more clonal expansion than other, equally common TCR beta chains.

The sample comprised PBMCs. The TCR originated in a female donor in good health and CMV-seronegative. V usage is TRBV27 and J usage is TRBJ1-2; D call uncertain. The CDR3 spells CASSLPGGEGYTF. In DNA form, the CDR3 reads TGTGCCAGCAGTTTGCCAGGTGGGGAGGGCTACACCTTC.